This T cell receptor (beta chain) was captured in a study of patients and donors after allogeneic stem cell transplantation. This CDR3 contains 14 residues. The germline V and J ends were trimmed by 6 bases and 0 bases, with 14 bases remaining between them. Germline CDR1 is SQVTM and CDR2 is ANQGSEA. Via MiXCR, TCRdb re-called the RT-PCR reads, giving one row per CDR3 protein. The sample has 150,000 to 250,000 distinct CDR3 sequences, less than 45% seen once. V usage is TRBV29-1 and J usage is TRBJ1-2; D is undetermined. Sample: blood, either unsorted or a sorted T cell fraction (not recorded which). The origin of this receptor is a human donor who was either an allogeneic HSCT recipient or a stem cell or donor lymphocyte infusion donor (not recorded which). It is not recorded whose cells these are; they may come from a transplant donor. The CDR3: CSVTTLATNYGYTF. The CDR3 bases are TGCAGCGTCACGACACTCGCCACTAACTATGGCTACACCTTC.